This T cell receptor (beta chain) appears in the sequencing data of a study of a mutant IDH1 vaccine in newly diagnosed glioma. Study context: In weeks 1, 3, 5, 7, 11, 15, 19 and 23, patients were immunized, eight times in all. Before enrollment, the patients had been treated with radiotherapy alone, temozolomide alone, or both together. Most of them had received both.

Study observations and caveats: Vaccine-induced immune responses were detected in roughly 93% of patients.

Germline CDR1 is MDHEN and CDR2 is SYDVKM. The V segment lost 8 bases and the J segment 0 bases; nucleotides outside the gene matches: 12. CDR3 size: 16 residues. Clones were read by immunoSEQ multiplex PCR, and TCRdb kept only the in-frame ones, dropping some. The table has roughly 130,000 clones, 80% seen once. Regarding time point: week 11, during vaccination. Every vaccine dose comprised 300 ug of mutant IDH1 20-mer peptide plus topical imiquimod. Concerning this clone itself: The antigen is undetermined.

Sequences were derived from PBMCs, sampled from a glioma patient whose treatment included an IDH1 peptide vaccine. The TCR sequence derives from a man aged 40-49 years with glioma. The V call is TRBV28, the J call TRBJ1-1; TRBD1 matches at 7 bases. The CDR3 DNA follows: TGTGCCAGCCCCCCGGGACAGATGACTATGAACACTGAAGCTTTCTTT. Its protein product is CASPPGQMTMNTEAFF.